Included here is one T cell receptor (beta chain) sequence, with context. Its antigen is currently unknown. This specimen belongs to a study of shared clonotypes between healthy human individuals. Germline V gene sequence: CDR1 SGHAT, CDR2 FQNNGV. Trimming removed 3 bases at V and 2 bases at J, with 11 bases between. The CDR3 covers 14 residues. Study observations and caveats: Clonotype sharing across a few donors was observed for around 5% of naive CD4 clonotypes.

Study processing details: Junction-only immunoSEQ data arrived without quality scores, meaning filtering differed. Measured with immunoSEQ multiplex PCR; TCRdb has only the in-frame clones, and not every one. V and J calls and clone size follow that table, whereas D and trimming were derived from the DNA. This table has hundreds of thousands of clones, more than 60% appearing once. This chain uses TRBV11-2 with TRBJ2-7; tentatively, D is TRBD1 or TRBD2 (6 bases each). The material sequenced was memory CD4+ T cells sorted from blood. Subset noted: CD45RA-negative fraction. This receptor was identified in a man aged 25 to 45 in good health. The CDR3 is CASSFWGATYEQYF. The CDR3, as DNA: TGTGCCAGCAGCTTTTGGGGGGCAACCTACGAGCAGTACTTC.